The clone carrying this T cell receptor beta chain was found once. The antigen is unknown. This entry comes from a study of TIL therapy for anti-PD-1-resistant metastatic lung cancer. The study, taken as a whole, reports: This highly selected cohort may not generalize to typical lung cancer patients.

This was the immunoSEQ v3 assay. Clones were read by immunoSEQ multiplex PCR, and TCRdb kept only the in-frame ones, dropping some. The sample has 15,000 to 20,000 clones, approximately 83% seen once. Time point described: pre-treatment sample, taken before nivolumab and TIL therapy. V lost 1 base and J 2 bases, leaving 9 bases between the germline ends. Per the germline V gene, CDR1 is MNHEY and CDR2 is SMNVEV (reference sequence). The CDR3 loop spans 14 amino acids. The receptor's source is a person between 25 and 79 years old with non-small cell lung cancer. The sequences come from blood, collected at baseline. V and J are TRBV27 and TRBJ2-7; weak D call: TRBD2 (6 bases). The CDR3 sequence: CASSLLWGAYEQYF. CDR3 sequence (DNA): TGTGCCAGCAGTTTATTGTGGGGGGCCTACGAGCAGTACTTC.